This TCR beta chain appears in the sequencing data of a study of blood T cells in healthy people across ages. Study outcomes and limitations: Investigators viewed diversity estimates from one million T cells as underestimates, the study reported. Among T cells, TCR beta diversity per million cells dropped roughly linearly as age rose. As naive T cell percentage varied, TCR beta diversity correlated strongly with it.

The use of a sample-barcoded 5' primer and a J-beta primer mix characterized a second PCR of about 7 to 12 cycles. TCRdb itself ran the 5' RACE reads through MiXCR, one entry per CDR3 protein. Counted here are about a million distinct CDR3 sequences, about 48% occurring once; the ten biggest clones make up around 15%. A few counts support this clonotype. The target antigen is unknown. This CDR3 spans 10 amino acids. Germline V gene lookup returns CDR1 DFQATT and CDR2 SNEGSKA (reference sequence). V was shortened by 4 bases and J by 3 bases, with 3 bases between the two germline ends. This clonotype was obtained from a young man in good health. This rearrangement joins TRBV20-1 to TRBJ1-2, with unresolved D. The sequenced sample consisted of blood. The CDR3 DNA reads TGCAGTGCTACCCACTATGGCTACACCTTC. Encoded protein: CSATHYGYTF.